A single sample gave rise to the 6 T cell receptor beta chains below, sequenced in a study of blood T cell repertoires in COVID-19. Method: immunoSEQ multiplex PCR; TCRdb's copy keeps in-frame clones and lacks some. The sample contains fewer than 80,000 clones, under 85% of which appear only once. Sequences were obtained from peripheral blood. The receptors shown here come from a woman of 80 years or more with acute or convalescent COVID-19.

This chain joins TRBV28 and TRBJ1-1; D is undetermined. Trimming removed 6 bases from V and 1 base from J, with 3 bases in between. The germline V gene has CDR1 MDHEN and CDR2 SYDVKM. This CDR3 is 11 amino acids long. The CDR3 bases are TGTGCCAGCAGGCGGAACACTGAAGCTTTCTTT. Protein: CASRRNTEAFF.

The V and J genes are TRBV29-1 and TRBJ2-5; D perhaps matches TRBD2 (6 bases). Germline CDR1 and CDR2: SQVTM and ANQGSEA. V was cut by 6 bases and J by 5 bases, with 10 bases left in between. This CDR3 region has 11 residues. CDR3: CSVERGETQYF. As DNA, the CDR3 is TGCAGCGTCGAACGGGGGGAGACCCAGTACTTC. Using reference TRBV29-1 and TRBJ2-5 for the parts outside the CDR3, the full variable domain is SAVISQKPSRDICQRGTSLTIQCQVDSQVTMMFWYRQQPGQSLTLIATANQGSEATYESGFVIDKFPISRPNLTFSTLTVSNMSPEDSSIYLCSVERGETQYFGPGTRLLVL.

The chain recombines TRBV7-2 with TRBJ2-1; 9 nucleotides align to TRBD2. The CDR3 has 18 amino acids. V lost 2 bases and J lost 8; bases outside the gene matches: 16. In germline, CDR1 is SGHTA, CDR2 FQGNSA. The CDR3 DNA follows: TGTGCCAGCAGCTTAACCCTCCGAGCGGGAGGACCGTTGGATGAGCAGTTCTTC. The encoded protein is CASSLTLRAGGPLDEQFF. Looking up the rest from reference TRBV7-2 and TRBJ2-1 gives the full variable domain: GAGVSQSPSNKVTEKGKDVELRCDPISGHTALYWYRQSLGQGLEFLIYFQGNSAPDKSGLPSDRFSAERTGGSVSTLTIQRTQQEDSAVYLCASSLTLRAGGPLDEQFFGPGTRLTVL.

V gene TRBV5-1 combines with J gene TRBJ2-7; 8 bases are a match to TRBD2. V lost 5 bases and J lost 2; bases outside the gene matches: 9. The CDR3 extends over 15 amino acids. Germline values: CDR1 SGHRS, CDR2 YFSETQ. Here the CDR3 reads CASRVTTGGPYEQYF. CDR3 DNA: TGCGCCAGCAGGGTAACTACGGGAGGGCCCTACGAGCAGTACTTC.

This clone was found many times. V is TRBV6-6 and J is TRBJ1-2, with D unclear. Germline values: CDR1 MNHNY, CDR2 SVGAGI (reference sequence). The V gene lost 2 bases and the J gene lost 4 bases, with 8 bases spanning the gap. The CDR3 runs to 13 residues. The CDR3, as DNA: TGTGCCAGCAGTTACGAGGCGATCTATGGCTACACCTTC. It yields the protein CASSYEAIYGYTF.

The chain has TRBV6-4 and TRBJ2-1, with D unresolved. This CDR3 is 9 amino acids long. Germline V gives CDR1 MRHNA, CDR2 SNTAGT. Trimming took off 11 bases at V and 8 bases at J, with 7 bases between the two ends. The CDR3 loop is CALSDEQFF. CDR3 DNA: TGTGCCTTATCGGATGAGCAGTTCTTC.